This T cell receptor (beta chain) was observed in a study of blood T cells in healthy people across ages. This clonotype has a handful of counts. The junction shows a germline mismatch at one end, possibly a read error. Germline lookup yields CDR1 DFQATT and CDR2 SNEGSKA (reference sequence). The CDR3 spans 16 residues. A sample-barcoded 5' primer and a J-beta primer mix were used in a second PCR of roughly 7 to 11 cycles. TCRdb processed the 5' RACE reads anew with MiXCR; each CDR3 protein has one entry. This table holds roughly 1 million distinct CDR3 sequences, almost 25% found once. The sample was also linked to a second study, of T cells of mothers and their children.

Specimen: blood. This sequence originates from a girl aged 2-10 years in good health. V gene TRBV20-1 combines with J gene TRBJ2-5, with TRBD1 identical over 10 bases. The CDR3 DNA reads TGCAGTGCTAGAGCCCCGGGACAGGGGAACTCCTACGAGCAGCACTTC. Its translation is CSARAPGQGNSYEQHF.